The following is a T cell receptor beta chain sequence with its context. These data originate in a study of T-cell reconstitution after alpha-beta-depleted transplantation in children. Unique molecular identifiers featured in how the TCRbeta library was prepared. TCRdb independently ran MiXCR on the PCR reads; one entry per CDR3 protein. This table has a few hundred thousand distinct CDR3 sequences, around 13% appearing once. This TCR was sampled from a male patient younger than 18 who had a stem cell transplant for acute myeloid leukemia, so the T cells may come from the graft donor. Sequenced here: PBMCs, mostly from graft donor cells, sampled 360 days after TCRalphabeta/CD19-depleted stem cell transplant.

CDR3 residues: CASSSRGTSGNNEQFF. The CDR3, as DNA: TGTGCCAGCAGCTCGCGTGGGACTAGCGGGAACAATGAGCAGTTCTTC. The chain combines TRBV7-3 with TRBJ2-1; 13 positions match TRBD2. The CDR3 consists of 16 residues. Unmatched junction bases numbered 5, after V lost 4 bases and J lost 5 bases. Germline V gene lookup returns CDR1 SGHTA and CDR2 FQGTGA. Full variable domain (outside the CDR3, taken from reference TRBV7-3 and TRBJ2-1): GAGVSQTPSNKVTEKGKYVELRCDPISGHTALYWYRQSLGQGPEFLIYFQGTGAADDSGLPNDRFFAVRPEGSVSTLKIQRTERGDSAVYLCASSSRGTSGNNEQFFGPGTRLTVL.